These 13 T cell receptor beta chains originate from one sample sequenced in a study of blood T cell repertoires in COVID-19 (dated by TCRdb to the early 2020s). The library was made by the immunoSEQ multiplex PCR assay. TCRdb took this table from immuneACCESS and kept in-frame rearrangements with V and J called. Such tables lack part of the clones; where checked against another copy, unresolved V genes explain under half of the gap, and the rest is unexplained. Here the sample has 310,000 or so clones; 86% occur a single time. Of the sample, 1.5% to 2% falls within the top ten clones. The sample was peripheral blood. Receptor source: a woman in her forties or fifties with acute or convalescent COVID-19.

The V and J genes are TRBV6-1 and TRBJ2-1, with D perhaps matching TRBD2 (6 bases). V dropped 2 bases and J dropped 2 bases, with 16 bases sitting between them. The CDR3 spans 17 residues. Germline V gene lookup returns CDR1 MNHNS and CDR2 SASEGT. The chain's CDR3 is CASSEPGDSSTYNEQFF. The CDR3 nucleotides read TGTGCCAGCAGTGAACCGGGAGACAGTTCTACCTACAATGAGCAGTTCTTC.

Concerning this clone itself: The junction does not match germline at one end; this may be a read error. The chain uses TRBV7-3 and TRBJ2-1; 8 bases align to TRBD1. Germline V gene sequence: CDR1 SGHTA, CDR2 FQGTGA. The CDR3 contains 16 residues. The DNA for the CDR3 is TGTGCCAGCAGCCTAACCCGACAGGGGAAGAACAATGAGCAGTTCTTC. This translates into CASSLTRQGKNNEQFF.

This chain connects TRBV7-2 to TRBJ2-5; 12 nucleotides agree with TRBD2. CDR1 is SGHTA, CDR2 FQGNSA, per germline. This CDR3 comprises 15 residues. The V and J ends lost 1 base and 4 bases, in that order; junction bases with no gene match: 1. CDR3 DNA sequence: TGTGCCAGCAGCTTAGGACTAGCGGGAGCAGAGACCCAGTACTTC. This encodes CASSLGLAGAETQYF.

The rearrangement links TRBV7-2 to TRBJ1-3; the D gene is possibly TRBD1 (5 bases). CDR1 and CDR2 (germline): SGHTA, FQGNSA. The CDR3 has 16 amino acids. The V end was cut by 4 bases, the J end by 6 bases, with 19 bases between. The CDR3 nucleotides read TGTGCCAGCAGCTCGAGGTTCGGGGGGTCGGTAAACACCATATATTTT. Translating gives CASSSRFGGSVNTIYF.

CDR3 in DNA: TGTGCCAGCAGACCCCCCGGGGTGGCCACTGAAGCTTTCTTT. It yields the protein CASRPPGVATEAFF. The chain joins TRBV3-1 (or the pseudogene TRBV3-2) to TRBJ1-1; D gene uncertain. Looked up from germline, CDR1 is LGHDT and CDR2 is YNNKEL (reference sequence). This CDR3 comprises 14 residues. V lost 6 bases and J lost 4, with 15 bases in between.

This clone was seen only a few times. The chain uses TRBV4-1 and TRBJ2-7, with 9 bases fitting TRBD2. The V segment lost 0 bases and the J segment 2 bases; nucleotides outside the gene matches: 5. This CDR3 contains 16 residues. The germline CDR1 and CDR2 sequences are MGHRA and YSYEKL. The CDR3 loop is CASSQDQTSGPYEQYF. The DNA for the CDR3 is TGCGCCAGCAGCCAAGATCAGACTAGCGGACCCTACGAGCAGTACTTC.

The chain uses TRBV9 and TRBJ2-3; 14 bases fit TRBD2. Germline values: CDR1 SGDLS, CDR2 YYNGEE. V gave up 3 bases and J gave up 1 base; unmatched junction bases: 1. This CDR3 has 16 amino acids. The CDR3 DNA sequence: TGTGCCAGCAGCGCGGGACTAGCGGGAGGCACAGATACGCAGTATTTT. Its protein is CASSAGLAGGTDTQYF.

This clone was seen a handful of times. The V and J genes are TRBV2 and TRBJ2-1; 10 bases line up with TRBD2. The length of the CDR3 is 18 residues. V lost 8 bases, J lost 0 bases, and 13 bases stayed unmatched. The V gene's germline CDR1 is SNHLY and CDR2 FYNNEI. The DNA of the CDR3 is TGTGCCAGCGATGGCTTAGCGGGAGGCCGAACCTCCTACAATGAGCAGTTCTTC. Residues: CASDGLAGGRTSYNEQFF.

This chain connects TRBV12-3 or TRBV12-4 to TRBJ1-1, with D hard to call. This CDR3 is built from 11 residues. V lost 10 bases, J lost 2 bases, and 8 bases lay in between. CDR3 sequence: CATFLNTEAFF. In DNA form, the CDR3 reads TGTGCCACCTTTCTCAACACTGAAGCTTTCTTT.

The chain joins TRBV27 to TRBJ1-6; tentatively, D is TRBD1 (5 bases). The germline V gene encodes CDR1 MNHEY and CDR2 SMNVEV (reference sequence). Trimming took off 5 bases at V and 9 bases at J, with 17 bases between the two ends. The CDR3 extends over 15 amino acids. The CDR3 region has the DNA TGTGCCAGCAGTGTAGAGGCGGGGCTCGGTTCACCCCTCCACTTT. Protein sequence: CASSVEAGLGSPLHF.

Details on this clone: Different DNA sequences within this sample yield the same CDR3. V usage is TRBV28 and J usage is TRBJ1-6; a possible D gene is TRBD1 (5 bases). The V gene lost 6 bases and the J gene lost 4 bases, with 7 bases spanning the gap. The germline V gene has CDR1 MDHEN and CDR2 SYDVKM. The CDR3 contains 13 residues. The CDR3 here is CASRTVYNSPLHF. The CDR3 region has the DNA TGTGCCAGCAGGACAGTATATAATTCACCCCTCCACTTT.

This chain uses TRBV19 with TRBJ2-7, with 8 bases that match TRBD1. The CDR3 extends over 15 amino acids. Germline CDR1 LNHDA, CDR2 SQIVND (reference sequence). V lost 3 bases, J lost 3 bases, and 7 bases stayed unmatched. The CDR3 DNA reads as TGTGCCAGTAGTATTCAGACAGGGGTATACTACGAGCAGTACTTC. Amino acids: CASSIQTGVYYEQYF.

The gene calls are TRBV24-1 and TRBJ2-1; D gene ambiguous. The CDR3 sequence is 13 residues long. V was trimmed by 1 base and J by 10 bases, leaving 10 bases between them. Germline-derived CDR1 and CDR2 are KGHDR and SFDVKD. CDR3 residues: CATSDFHYGEQFF. The CDR3 nucleotides read TGTGCCACCAGTGATTTTCACTATGGGGAGCAGTTCTTC.